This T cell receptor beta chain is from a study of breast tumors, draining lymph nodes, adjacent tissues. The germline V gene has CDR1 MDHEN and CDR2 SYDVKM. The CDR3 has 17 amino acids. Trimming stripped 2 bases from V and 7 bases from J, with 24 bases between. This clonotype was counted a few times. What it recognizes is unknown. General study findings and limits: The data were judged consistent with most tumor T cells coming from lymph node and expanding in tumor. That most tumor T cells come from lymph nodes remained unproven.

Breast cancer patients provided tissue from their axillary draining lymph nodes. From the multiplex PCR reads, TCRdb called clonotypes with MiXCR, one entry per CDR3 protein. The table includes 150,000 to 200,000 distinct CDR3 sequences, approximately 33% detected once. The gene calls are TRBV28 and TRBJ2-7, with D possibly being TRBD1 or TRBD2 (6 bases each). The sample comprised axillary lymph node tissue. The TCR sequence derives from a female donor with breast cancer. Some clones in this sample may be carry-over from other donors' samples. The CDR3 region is CASSLGARGDLVGEQYF. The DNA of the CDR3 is TGTGCCAGCAGTTTAGGGGCGAGGGGGGACCTAGTCGGAGAGCAGTACTTC.